A few counts support the clone carrying this TCR beta chain. Its antigen remains unidentified. This CDR3 spans 15 amino acids. Germline V gene data show CDR1 as SGDLS and CDR2 as YYNGEE. Trimming took off 0 bases at V and 5 bases at J, with 14 bases between the two ends. These data originate in a study of spatial heterogeneity in lung cancer. About the study: There were consistently more beta-chain sequences detected than alpha-chain sequences. Unique TCR and UMI combinations averaged more than ten appearances each in raw reads. General study points: At resection, ubiquitous expanded tumor TCRs appeared in blood more than at follow-up.

The time point: sample taken at primary tumor resection. Frozen PBMC, nontumor lung or tumor provided whole RNA, which was sequenced unsorted. Every individual TCR cDNA molecule carried its own unique molecular identifier, which allowed correction of PCR and sequencing errors. From the 5' RACE reads, TCRdb called clonotypes with MiXCR, one entry per CDR3 protein. The sample holds more than 75,000 distinct CDR3 sequences, about 12% seen once. The rearrangement uses TRBV9 and TRBJ2-5; maybe TRBD2 (5 bases). Specimen: PBMCs, collected at surgery. The sequence was collected from a male donor with early-stage non-small cell lung cancer. CDR3 in DNA: TGTGCCAGCAGCGTAGGTAAGGAGCGGCGGGAGACCCAGTACTTC. Translating it yields CASSVGKERRETQYF.